This T cell receptor beta chain emerged from a study of cytomegalovirus exposure and HLA in healthy donors. It was with 60 Vbeta and 13 Jbeta primers that the PCR ran. The method was immunoSEQ multiplex PCR; TCRdb's version includes in-frame clones alone and lacks a portion of them. Here the sample spans about 120,000 clones, about 80% being singletons. The junction had 1 base not matched to a gene; V was cut back by 2 bases and J by 5 bases. CDR1 is MRHNA, CDR2 SNTAGT, per germline. This CDR3 contains 14 residues. Study-wide findings and caveats: One cluster of highly shared sequence variants probably arose as a sequencing artifact.

A few counts support this clone. Its antigen is currently unknown. The chain couples TRBV6-4 to TRBJ1-2, with 11 bases aligning to TRBD1. The source is a man aged 25 to 40 in good health and CMV-seropositive. Sequencing used PBMCs. As DNA, the CDR3 is TGTGCCAGCAGTGACGGGACAGGGGGATATGGCTACACCTTC. It encodes CASSDGTGGYGYTF.